One and the same sample provided the 4 T cell receptor beta chains below, sequenced in a study of cytomegalovirus exposure and HLA in healthy donors. Use of 60 Vbeta and 13 Jbeta primers characterized the PCR. The protocol was immunoSEQ multiplex PCR, while the TCRdb copy is restricted to in-frame clones and leaves out a portion. The ten most abundant clones cover 5.5% of a sample with around 88,000 clones. The source material was PBMCs. These receptors were obtained from a girl aged 10 to 17 in good health and CMV-seropositive.

V and J are TRBV7-2 and TRBJ2-1, with 9 bases lining up with TRBD1. Trimming cost V 5 bases and J 7 bases; bases outside gene matches: 6. Germline V CDR1 and CDR2: SGHTA, FQGNSA. CDR3 length: 14 residues. The CDR3 loop is CASSLSGTGNEQFF. The CDR3, as DNA: TGTGCCAGCAGCCTCTCGGGGACAGGGAATGAGCAGTTCTTC.

The V gene is TRBV28, the J gene TRBJ2-5; TRBD1 aligns across 9 bases. In germline, CDR1 is MDHEN, CDR2 SYDVKM. CDR3 size: 15 residues. The V gene end was trimmed by 6 bases and the J gene end by 4 bases; junction bases not matched to a gene: 9. The CDR3 here is CASSPGQGKGETQYF. CDR3 DNA sequence: TGTGCCAGCAGCCCCGGACAGGGGAAGGGAGAGACCCAGTACTTC. The full variable domain, completed using reference TRBV28 and TRBJ2-5, is DVKVTQSSRYLVKRTGEKVFLECVQDMDHENMFWYRQDPGLGLRLIYFSYDVKMKEKGDIPEGYSVSREKKERFSLILESASTNQTSMYLCASSPGQGKGETQYFGPGTRLLVL.

The chain recombines TRBV29-1 with TRBJ2-2; D ambiguous. The CDR3 totals 13 residues. V was shortened by 6 bases and J by 2 bases, with 10 bases between the two germline ends. CDR1 and CDR2 (germline): SQVTM, ANQGSEA. The CDR3 nucleotides are TGCAGCGTCACTGAAAGTAACACCGGGGAGCTGTTTTTT. Protein: CSVTESNTGELFF.

V is TRBV7-9 and J is TRBJ1-6, with 8 bases aligning to TRBD1. The CDR3 runs to 15 residues. CDR1 and CDR2 from the germline V gene are SEHNR and FQNEAQ (reference sequence). The trim removed 3 bases at V and 4 bases at J, leaving 2 bases unmatched. Here the CDR3 reads CASSLDRAYNSPLHF. CDR3 sequence (DNA): TGTGCCAGCAGCTTGGACAGGGCTTATAATTCACCCCTCCACTTT.